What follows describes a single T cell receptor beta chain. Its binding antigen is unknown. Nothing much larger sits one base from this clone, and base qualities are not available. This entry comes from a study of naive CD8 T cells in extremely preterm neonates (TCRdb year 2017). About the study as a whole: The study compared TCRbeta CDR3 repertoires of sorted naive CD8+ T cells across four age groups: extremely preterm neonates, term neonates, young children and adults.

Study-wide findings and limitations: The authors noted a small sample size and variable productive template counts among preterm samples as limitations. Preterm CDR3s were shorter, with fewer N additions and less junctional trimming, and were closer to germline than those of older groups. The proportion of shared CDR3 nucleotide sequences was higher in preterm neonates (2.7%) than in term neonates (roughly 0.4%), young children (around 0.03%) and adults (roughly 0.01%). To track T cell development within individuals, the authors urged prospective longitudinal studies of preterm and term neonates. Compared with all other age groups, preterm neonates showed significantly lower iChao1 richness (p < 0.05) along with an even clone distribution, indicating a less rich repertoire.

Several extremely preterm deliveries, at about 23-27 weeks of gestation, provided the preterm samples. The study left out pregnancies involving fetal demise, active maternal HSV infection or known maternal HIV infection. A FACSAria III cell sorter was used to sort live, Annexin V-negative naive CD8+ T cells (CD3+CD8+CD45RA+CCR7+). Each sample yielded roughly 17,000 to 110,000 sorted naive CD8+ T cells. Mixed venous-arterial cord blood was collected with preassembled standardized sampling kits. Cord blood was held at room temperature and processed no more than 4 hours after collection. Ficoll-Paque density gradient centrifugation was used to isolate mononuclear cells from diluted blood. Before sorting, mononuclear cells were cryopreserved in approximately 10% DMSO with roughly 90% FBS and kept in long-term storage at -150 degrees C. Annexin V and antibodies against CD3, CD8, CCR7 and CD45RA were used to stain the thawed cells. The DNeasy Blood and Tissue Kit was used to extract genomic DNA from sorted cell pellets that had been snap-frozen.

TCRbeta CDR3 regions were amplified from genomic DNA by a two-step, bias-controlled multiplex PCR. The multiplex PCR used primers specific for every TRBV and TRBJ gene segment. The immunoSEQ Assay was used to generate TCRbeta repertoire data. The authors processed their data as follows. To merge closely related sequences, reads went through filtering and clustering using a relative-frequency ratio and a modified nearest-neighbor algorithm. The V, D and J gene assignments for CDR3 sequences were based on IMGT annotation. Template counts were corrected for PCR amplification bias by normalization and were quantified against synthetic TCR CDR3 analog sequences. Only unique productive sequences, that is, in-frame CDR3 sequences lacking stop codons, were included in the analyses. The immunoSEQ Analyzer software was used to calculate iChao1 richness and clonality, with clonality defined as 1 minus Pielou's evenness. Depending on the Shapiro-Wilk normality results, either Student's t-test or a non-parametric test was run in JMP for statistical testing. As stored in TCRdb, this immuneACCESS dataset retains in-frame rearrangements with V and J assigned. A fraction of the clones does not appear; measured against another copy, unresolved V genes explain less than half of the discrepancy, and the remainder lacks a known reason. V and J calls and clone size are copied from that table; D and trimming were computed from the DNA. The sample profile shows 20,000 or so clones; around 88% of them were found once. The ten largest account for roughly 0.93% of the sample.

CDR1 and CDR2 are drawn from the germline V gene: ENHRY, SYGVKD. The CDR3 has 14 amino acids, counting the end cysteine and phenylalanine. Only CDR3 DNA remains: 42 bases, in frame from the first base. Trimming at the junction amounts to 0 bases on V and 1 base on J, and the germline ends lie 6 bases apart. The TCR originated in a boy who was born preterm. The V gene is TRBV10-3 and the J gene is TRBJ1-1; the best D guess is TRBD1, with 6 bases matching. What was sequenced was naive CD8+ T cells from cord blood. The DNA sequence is TGTGCCATCAGTGAGTCGGGACAGAACACTGAAGCTTTCTTT. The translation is CAISESGQNTEAFF.